This TCR beta chain was profiled in a study of multiple sclerosis patients with progressive multifocal leukoencephalopathy. The repertoire was sequenced with immunoSEQ multiplex PCR; TCRdb's copy has only in-frame clones and lacks some. The sample lists 25,000 to 35,000 clones, around 90% occurring once. The CDR3 loop spans 10 amino acids. Germline V gene lookup returns CDR1 MNHNS and CDR2 SASEGT. V dropped 10 bases and J dropped 1 base, with 4 bases sitting between them. Time point specified: time of PML onset. The sample here was PBMCs, taken from a patient treated with natalizumab. The sequence was obtained from a middle-aged woman with progressive multifocal leukoencephalopathy. The chain joins TRBV6-1 to TRBJ2-5; D is undetermined. The DNA of the CDR3 is TGTGCCACCTTCCAAGAGACCCAGTACTTC. This gives the protein CATFQETQYF.